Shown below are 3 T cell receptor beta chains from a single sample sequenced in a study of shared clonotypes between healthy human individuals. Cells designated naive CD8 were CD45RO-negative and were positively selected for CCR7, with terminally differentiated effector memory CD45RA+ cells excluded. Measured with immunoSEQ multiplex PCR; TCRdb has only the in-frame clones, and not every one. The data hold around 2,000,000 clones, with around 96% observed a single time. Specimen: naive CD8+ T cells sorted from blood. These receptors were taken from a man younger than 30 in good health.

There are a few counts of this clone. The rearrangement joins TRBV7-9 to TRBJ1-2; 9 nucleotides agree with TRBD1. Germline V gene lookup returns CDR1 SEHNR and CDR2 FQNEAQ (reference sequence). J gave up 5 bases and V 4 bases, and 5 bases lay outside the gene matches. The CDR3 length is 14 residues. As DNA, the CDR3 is TGTGCCAGCAGCTCTCCCGGGACAGGGTATGGCTACACCTTC. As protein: CASSSPGTGYGYTF.

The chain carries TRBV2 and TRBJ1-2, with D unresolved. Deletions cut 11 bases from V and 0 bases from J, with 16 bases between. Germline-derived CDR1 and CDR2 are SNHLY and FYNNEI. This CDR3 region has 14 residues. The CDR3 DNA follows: TGTGCCCTCGACGCCGGAGCTACTAACTATGGCTACACCTTC. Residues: CALDAGATNYGYTF.

CDR3 in DNA: TGCGCCAGCAGTCATACAGGGCCCTATAGCAATCAGCCCCAGCATTTT. It translates to CASSHTGPYSNQPQHF. This sequence joins TRBV23-1 and TRBJ1-5; a weak D match, TRBD1 (6 bases). TRBV23-1 is known as an ORF, though its function is uncertain. V lost 3 bases and J lost 0, with 12 bases in between. The CDR3 totals 16 residues.